What follows is one T cell receptor (beta chain) and its context. Its target is not known. Treatment denoted: roughly 10-day PBMC culture with coronavirus spike peptide pools or control peptides (ViraFEST assay). Negative selection purified CD4+ T cells after roughly 9 days of culture. Sequenced with the Oncomine TCR Beta short-read assay was DNA taken from cultured CD4+ T cells. TCRdb re-derived calls from the PCR reads in MiXCR, one entry per CDR3 protein. This table holds 20,000 to 25,000 distinct CDR3 sequences, 62% found once. The data belong to a study of vaccination and CD4 T cells after COVID-19. Whole-study context: Timing of post-vaccine sample collection was a median 72 days after dose two, with a range of 14 to 241.

Germline CDR1 and CDR2: LNHDA and SQIVND (reference sequence). The J segment lost 4 bases and the V segment lost 4 bases, leaving 8 bases of the junction unmatched. There are 15 residues in the CDR3. The clonotype originates from a human donor who received a COVID-19 vaccine. J is TRBJ2-3 and V is TRBV19; 7 nucleotides match TRBD2. The input for sequencing was CD4+ T cells from blood, cultured in vitro, taken before SARS-CoV-2 vaccination. CDR3 sequence reads: CASSTSGEGADTQYF. CDR3 bases: TGTGCCAGTAGTACTTCGGGGGAGGGTGCAGATACGCAGTATTTT. Full variable domain (remainder filled in from reference TRBV19 and TRBJ2-3): DGGITQSPKYLFRKEGQNVTLSCEQNLNHDAMYWYRQDPGQGLRLIYYSQIVNDFQKGDIAEGYSVSREKKESFPLTVTSAQKNPTAFYLCASSTSGEGADTQYFGPGTRLTVL.